This section outlines one TCR beta chain sequence together with its context. The germline V gene has CDR1 LNHDA and CDR2 SQIVND (reference sequence). V was trimmed by 3 bases and J by 3 bases, leaving 9 bases between them. This CDR3 region has 14 residues. Method: immunoSEQ multiplex PCR; TCRdb's copy keeps in-frame clones and lacks some. Here the sample spans about 1.5 million clones, roughly 97% being singletons. This sample was included in a study of shared clonotypes between healthy human individuals. Overall study context: There were three CD4 naive, three CD4 memory, two CD8 naive and one CD8 memory plates per donor.

The chain carries TRBV19 and TRBJ1-5; no clear D gene. Sequencing input: naive CD4+ T cells sorted from blood. Subset of the sample: CD45RA+ positively selected. This TCR came from a man aged 25-40 years in good health. The CDR3 DNA reads as TGTGCCAGTAGTATGTTGGCAGACAATCAGCCCCAGCATTTT. Translating gives CASSMLADNQPQHF.